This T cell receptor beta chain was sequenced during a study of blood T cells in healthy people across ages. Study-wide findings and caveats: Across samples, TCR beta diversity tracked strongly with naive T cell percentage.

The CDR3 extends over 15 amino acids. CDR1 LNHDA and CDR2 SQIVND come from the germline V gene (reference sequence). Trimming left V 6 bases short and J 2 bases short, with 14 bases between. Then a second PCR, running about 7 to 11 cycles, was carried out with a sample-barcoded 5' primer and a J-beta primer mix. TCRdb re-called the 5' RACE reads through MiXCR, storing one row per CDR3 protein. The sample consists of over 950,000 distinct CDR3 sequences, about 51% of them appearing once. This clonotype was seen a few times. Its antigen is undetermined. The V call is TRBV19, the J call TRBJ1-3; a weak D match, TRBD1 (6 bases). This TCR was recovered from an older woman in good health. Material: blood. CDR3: CASRLQGLAGNTIYF. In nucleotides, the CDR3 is TGTGCCAGTAGGTTGCAGGGGTTGGCTGGAAACACCATATATTTT.